What follows describes a single TCR beta chain. Its target is not known. The CDR3 contains 16 residues. Germline CDR1 and CDR2: SGHTS and YDEGEE. Losses at the gene ends were 4 bases for V and 4 bases for J; bases not matched to a gene: 7. The record originates from a study of cytomegalovirus exposure and HLA in healthy donors. About the study: Earlier, almost 120 million unique TCR beta sequences were recovered from about 170 million T cells by an analysis. Study findings and constraints: As immune exposure information, only CMV serostatus was available. Earlier analysis yielded a pattern in which most TCR beta V segments were productive about 90% or about 30% of the time.

The PCR ran on 60 Vbeta and 13 Jbeta primers. How the authors handled the data: Later reanalysis found 70 million to 95 million unique TCR beta chains, around 11 million of them shared. Sequencing used immunoSEQ multiplex PCR; TCRdb keeps in-frame clones, though not all of them. V, J and clone size are taken as reported in that table, and D and trimming were inferred from the DNA itself. The table has about 54,000 clones, roughly 85% seen once. This clonotype originated in a woman aged 18-35 years in good health and CMV-seronegative. Sequencing was carried out using PBMCs. The chain links TRBV5-8 to TRBJ2-3; TRBD1 matches at 12 bases. The CDR3 loop is CASSPRDRGRADTQYF. CDR3 sequence (DNA): TGTGCCAGCAGCCCGCGGGACAGGGGGCGTGCAGATACGCAGTATTTT.